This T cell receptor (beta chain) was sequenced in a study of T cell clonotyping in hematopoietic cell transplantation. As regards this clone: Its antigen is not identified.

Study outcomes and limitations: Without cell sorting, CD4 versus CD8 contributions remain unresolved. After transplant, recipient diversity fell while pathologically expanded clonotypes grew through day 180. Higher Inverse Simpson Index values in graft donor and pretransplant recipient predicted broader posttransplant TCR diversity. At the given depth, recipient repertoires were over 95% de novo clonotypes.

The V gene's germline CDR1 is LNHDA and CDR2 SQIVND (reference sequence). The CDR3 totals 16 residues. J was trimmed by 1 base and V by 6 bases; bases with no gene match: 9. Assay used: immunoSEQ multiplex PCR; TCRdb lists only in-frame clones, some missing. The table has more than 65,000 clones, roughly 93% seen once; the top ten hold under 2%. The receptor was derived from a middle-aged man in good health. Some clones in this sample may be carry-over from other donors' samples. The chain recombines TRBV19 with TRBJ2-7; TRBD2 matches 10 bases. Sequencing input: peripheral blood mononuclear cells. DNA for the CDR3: TGTGCCAGTAGCCTTCCGGGACTAGCGTCTTCCTACGAGCAGTACTTC. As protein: CASSLPGLASSYEQYF.